This passage covers 23 T cell receptor beta chains from one sample sequenced in a study of T cells in narcolepsy. Here immunoSEQ multiplex PCR was the method, and the copy in TCRdb shows in-frame clones only, minus some. The sample carries about 22,000 clones, approximately 81% recorded once. The sequenced material came from memory (CD45RA-) CD4+ T cells from blood. These receptor sequences come from a human donor in good health.

V gene TRBV15 combines with J gene TRBJ2-3; 9 positions agree with TRBD2. This CDR3 is built from 16 residues. Trimming removed 1 base from V and 4 bases from J; junction bases left unmatched: 6. Germline V gene lookup returns CDR1 LNHNV and CDR2 YYDKDF (reference sequence). The CDR3 nucleotides are TGTGCCACCAGCAGAGCTGGCGGGGGGGCGGCAGATACGCAGTATTTT. Its translation: CATSRAGGGAADTQYF.

The chain uses TRBV27 and TRBJ2-1; tentatively, D is TRBD1 or TRBD2 (5 bases each). V shed 3 bases and J shed 1 base, with 13 bases lying between them. The germline CDR1 and CDR2 sequences are MNHEY and SMNVEV (reference sequence). The CDR3 has 16 amino acids. CDR3 sequence: CASSFSGTLSYNEQFF. DNA of the CDR3: TGTGCCAGCAGTTTCTCCGGGACGCTATCCTACAATGAGCAGTTCTTC.

The rearrangement uses TRBV5-1 and TRBJ1-5; D is uncertain. Per the germline V gene, CDR1 is SGHRS and CDR2 is YFSETQ. Trimming stripped 5 bases from V and 5 bases from J, with 14 bases between. This CDR3 has 14 amino acids. The CDR3 DNA follows: TGCGCCAGCAGTCCGGACTCATTCGATCAGCCCCAGCATTTT. Amino acids: CASSPDSFDQPQHF.

This clone was observed a single time. This chain connects TRBV11-2 to TRBJ2-2; D gene unclear. The ends were cut back, 3 bases at V and 5 bases at J, with 7 bases in the middle. The length of the CDR3 is 13 residues. Germline-derived CDR1 and CDR2 are SGHAT and FQNNGV. DNA of the CDR3: TGTGCCAGCAGCTTTATTTCGACCGGGGAGCTGTTTTTT. This codes for CASSFISTGELFF.

The J gene is TRBJ2-7, the V gene TRBV25-1; D may be TRBD1 (5 bases). Germline assignment: CDR1 MGHDK and CDR2 SYGVNS. Trimming removed 8 bases from V and 0 bases from J, with 14 bases in between. The CDR3 loop spans 14 amino acids. The CDR3 spells CASSSQGSSYEQYF. As DNA, the CDR3 is TGTGCCAGCTCTTCCCAGGGTAGCTCCTACGAGCAGTACTTC.

A word on this clone: A junction boundary mismatches the germline segment, possibly from a read error. This CDR3 is CASSLGGHGLSNYGYTF. The CDR3 DNA follows: TGTGCCAGCAGCTTGGGGGGACATGGCCTTTCTAATTATGGCTACACCTTC. This chain connects TRBV5-6 to TRBJ1-2; D is possibly TRBD1 (6 bases). This CDR3 is built from 17 residues. Germline CDR1 reads SGHDT; CDR2 reads YYEEEE.

On this clone itself: A junction boundary mismatches the germline segment, possibly from a read error. Other nucleotide sequences from this sample produce the same CDR3. J is TRBJ1-4 and V is TRBV14, with 7 bases aligning to TRBD1. Germline lookup yields CDR1 SGHDN and CDR2 FVKESK. The CDR3 loop spans 15 amino acids. The CDR3 nucleotides read TGCGCCAGCAGCCCGGGAGGGGACAGAGATGAAAAACTGTTTTTT. This codes for CASSPGGDRDEKLFF.

The V gene is TRBV11-1, the J gene TRBJ2-1; D is perhaps TRBD2 (5 bases). CDR1 SGHAT and CDR2 FQDESV come from the germline V gene (reference sequence). Trimming cost V 1 base and J 5 bases, with 12 bases left between them. The CDR3 is made up of 15 amino acids. The CDR3: CASSLGGLTNNEQFF. DNA for the CDR3: TGTGCCAGCAGCTTAGGCGGACTCACTAACAATGAGCAGTTCTTC.

This sequence joins TRBV5-5 and TRBJ2-5, with 7 nucleotides matching TRBD1. The CDR3 totals 17 residues. From germline, CDR1 is SGHKS and CDR2 YYEKEE (reference sequence). The V gene end was trimmed by 6 bases and the J gene end by 4 bases; junction bases not matched to a gene: 18. CDR3 coding DNA: TGTGCCAGCACCCGATCGGTAGGGGGCGCGACAAGAGAGACCCAGTACTTC. This translates into CASTRSVGGATRETQYF.

The J gene is TRBJ2-4, the V gene TRBV7-2; weak D call: TRBD2 (6 bases). CDR3 length: 16 amino acids. CDR1 is SGHTA and CDR2 is FQGNSA in the germline V gene. Deletions cut 1 base from V and 10 bases from J, with 20 bases between. The CDR3 region is CASSLDSGEATRIQYF. Here the CDR3 DNA reads TGTGCCAGCAGCTTAGATTCCGGGGAGGCAACTAGGATTCAGTACTTC.

About this clone: The junction differs from germline at one of its ends, possibly a read error. The chain is built from TRBV6-5 and TRBJ1-6, with TRBD1 as a possible D gene (6 bases). The CDR3 totals 14 residues. Per the germline V gene, CDR1 is MNHEY and CDR2 is SVGAGI. CDR3 sequence (DNA): TGTGCCATCAGTGATACAGGGACGAGGTCACCCCTCCACTTT. Translating it yields CAISDTGTRSPLHF.

J is TRBJ1-6 and V is TRBV6-6; D not certain. Trimming pared 0 bases from V and 10 bases from J, leaving 16 bases between. The CDR3 extends over 16 amino acids. Germline V gene lookup returns CDR1 MNHNY and CDR2 SVGAGI (reference sequence). The CDR3 region is CASSYSPGAGGSPLHF. Here the CDR3 DNA reads TGTGCCAGCAGTTACTCTCCCGGTGCCGGAGGGTCACCCCTCCACTTT.

The chain carries TRBV7-2 and TRBJ1-6; TRBD1 might be the D (5 bases). Germline V CDR1 and CDR2: SGHTA, FQGNSA. CDR3 length: 15 amino acids. V lost 1 base to trimming and J lost 16 bases, with 20 bases between them. The CDR3 loop reads CASSLGGYLGPQLHF. DNA of the CDR3: TGTGCCAGCAGCTTAGGGGGCTACCTCGGACCCCAACTCCACTTT.

This chain uses TRBV5-1 with TRBJ1-6; D is perhaps TRBD1 (5 bases). Trimming cost V 2 bases and J 9 bases, with 9 bases left between them. This CDR3 has 13 residues. The germline gives CDR1 SGHRS, CDR2 YFSETQ. The CDR3 sequence: CASSFDRSSPLHF. The DNA of the CDR3 is TGCGCCAGCAGCTTCGACAGAAGTTCACCCCTCCACTTT.

V is TRBV11-3 and J is TRBJ2-1; a weak D match, TRBD2 (5 bases). Germline CDR1 is SGHNT and CDR2 is YENEEA. This CDR3 has 14 residues. Deletions cut 5 bases from V and 0 bases from J, with 8 bases between. In DNA form, the CDR3 reads TGTGCCAGCAGCCCTAGCTCCTCCTACAATGAGCAGTTCTTC. As protein: CASSPSSSYNEQFF.

The V call is TRBV7-2, the J call TRBJ1-2; the D is unclear. The CDR3 is 15 residues long. The germline CDR1 and CDR2 sequences are SGHTA and FQGNSA. The V end lost 5 bases, the J end lost 8 bases, and 21 bases lay between the germline ends. The CDR3 sequence: CASSLNQAPTKGYTF. CDR3 DNA sequence: TGTGCCAGCAGCCTCAACCAAGCCCCGACAAAGGGCTACACCTTC.

V gene TRBV6-6 combines with J gene TRBJ1-1, with D possibly TRBD1 on 6 matching bases. Germline V gives CDR1 MNHNY, CDR2 SVGAGI (reference sequence). The CDR3 runs to 14 residues. V dropped 6 bases and J dropped 2 bases, with 13 bases sitting between them. CDR3 protein: CASRPQGRNTEAFF. The DNA for the CDR3 is TGTGCCAGCAGACCACAGGGACGAAACACTGAAGCTTTCTTT.

This clone was observed a single time. The V gene is TRBV27, the J gene TRBJ1-6, with a tentative D call TRBD1 (5 bases). CDR3 length: 18 residues. The V end was cut by 5 bases, the J end by 0 bases, with 17 bases between. The germline V gene has CDR1 MNHEY and CDR2 SMNVEV (reference sequence). The DNA for the CDR3 is TGTGCCAGCAGTGGACCTAAGGGACGGAGCTCCTATAATTCACCCCTCCACTTT. Its protein product is CASSGPKGRSSYNSPLHF.

This rearrangement joins TRBV2 to TRBJ2-3, with 13 bases that match TRBD2. Looked up from germline, CDR1 is SNHLY and CDR2 is FYNNEI. J lost 15 bases, V lost 2 bases, and 8 bases had no gene match. This CDR3 has 14 residues. The CDR3 here is CASSERTSGGPAYF. CDR3 in DNA: TGTGCCAGCAGTGAACGGACTAGCGGGGGCCCCGCATATTTT.

This chain joins TRBV2 and TRBJ2-5; TRBD2 matches at 10 bases. V trimming: 4 bases; J trimming: 1 base; junction bases outside the gene matches: 3. Germline V gene sequence: CDR1 SNHLY, CDR2 FYNNEI. This CDR3 region has 15 residues. The CDR3: CASSVERGGQETQYF. The DNA for the CDR3 is TGTGCCAGCAGTGTGGAGCGGGGGGGCCAAGAGACCCAGTACTTC. Full variable domain (missing parts from reference TRBV2 and TRBJ2-5): EPEVTQTPSHQVTQMGQEVILRCVPISNHLYFYWYRQILGQKVEFLVSFYNNEISEKSEIFDDQFSVERPDGSNFTLKIRSTKLEDSAMYFCASSVERGGQETQYFGPGTRLLVL.

The chain links TRBV11-2 to TRBJ1-2; D is undetermined. CDR3 length: 16 residues. V lost 1 base and J lost 2, with 14 bases in between. The germline V gene encodes CDR1 SGHAT and CDR2 FQNNGV. The CDR3 spells CASSLASATANYGYTF. CDR3 DNA sequence: TGTGCCAGCAGCTTAGCGTCGGCAACCGCCAACTATGGCTACACCTTC.

V gene TRBV4-2 combines with J gene TRBJ2-4; D remains ambiguous. CDR1 is LGHNA, CDR2 YNFKEQ, per germline. Trimming removed 1 base at V and 0 bases at J, with 10 bases between. CDR3 length equals 16 residues. The CDR3 is CASSQVSPRAKNIQYF. In DNA form, the CDR3 reads TGTGCCAGCAGCCAAGTTAGCCCCCGAGCCAAAAACATTCAGTACTTC.

The rearrangement joins TRBV18 to TRBJ1-1; 8 positions agree with TRBD1. Germline values: CDR1 KGHSH, CDR2 LQKENI. The CDR3 is made up of 13 amino acids. V dropped 3 bases and J dropped 7; count of bases not matched to a gene: 4. DNA for the CDR3: TGTGCCAGCTCACCCAGGGGGCTTGATGAAGCTTTCTTT. This encodes CASSPRGLDEAFF.